A selection of T cell receptor beta chains follows, all from one sample in a study of control samples from healthy donors and cancer patients. Produced via immunoSEQ multiplex PCR; TCRdb's table is partial and in-frame only. The data show tens of thousands of clones, 89% seen once. The sequencing sample was made of blood. The origin of the receptors is a man aged 50 to 59 in good health. CDR3s include the opening cysteine and the closing phenylalanine or tryptophan. D genes are given only for firm matches. The size of a clone is reported for some rows only, either as once, few or many, or as a class for expanded clones.

D	size	J	V	DNA	CDR3
TRBD1	.	TRBJ1-1	TRBV12-5	TGTGCTAGTGGTTTGACAGGGGGCACTGAAGCTTTCTTT	CASGLTGGTEAFF
.	.	TRBJ1-1	TRBV2	TGTGCCAGCAGTGAGCAAAGGGACACTGAAGCTTTCTTT	CASSEQRDTEAFF
.	.	TRBJ1-2	TRBV2	TGTGCCAGCAGTACCAGGGACGACTATGGCTACACCTTC	CASSTRDDYGYTF
.	.	TRBJ2-7	TRBV7-6	TGTGCCAGCAGCCCTACGCAGGGGCTAGGATCTTACGAGCAGTACTTC	CASSPTQGLGSYEQYF
.	.	TRBJ1-1	TRBV12-3/TRBV12-4	TGTGCCAGCACCCTCGTATCGAACACTGAAGCTTTCTTT	CASTLVSNTEAFF
TRBD1	.	TRBJ1-5	TRBV27	TGTGCCAGCGCACAGGGGGCAGGCCATCAGCCCCAGCATTTT	CASAQGAGHQPQHF
TRBD1	.	TRBJ1-1	TRBV4-1	TGCGCCAGCAGCCGGATCAGGGGGACTGAAGCTTTCTTT	CASSRIRGTEAFF
.	once	TRBJ1-1	TRBV5-1	TGCGCCAGCAGGGCGCGGGACGGGAACACTGAAGCTTTCTTT	CASRARDGNTEAFF
TRBD1	.	TRBJ2-7	TRBV7-2	TGTGCCAGCAGCTCGTGGACAGGGCCGAGCTCCTACGAGCAGTACTTC	CASSSWTGPSSYEQYF
.	few	TRBJ2-7	TRBV11-2	TGTGCCACCAGGGGATTGGGATCCTACGAGCAGTACTTC	CATRGLGSYEQYF
TRBD1	.	TRBJ1-2	TRBV10-3	TGTGCCATCAACCCCGGACAGGGAGGCTACACCTTC	CAINPGQGGYTF
.	.	TRBJ1-6	TRBV7-9	TGTGCCAGCAGTCCGGAGGGTTATAATTCACCCCTCCACTTT	CASSPEGYNSPLHF
.	.	TRBJ2-5	TRBV11-2	TGTGCCAGCAGCTTAATGGGCGGCCACCAAGAGACCCAGTACTTC	CASSLMGGHQETQYF
TRBD2	.	TRBJ2-2	TRBV11-3	TGTGCCAGCAGCTTACGAGGAAGTAGCGGGGGAAACACCGGGGAGCTGTTTTTT	CASSLRGSSGGNTGELFF
.	few	TRBJ1-2	TRBV7-6	TGTGCCAGCAGCGGGGGGGGCTATGGCTACACCTTC	CASSGGGYGYTF
.	.	TRBJ1-5	TRBV29-1	TGCAGCGTTGGGGCCTTCAATCAGCCCCAGCATTTT	CSVGAFNQPQHF
.	few	TRBJ1-1	TRBV19	TGTGCCAGTAGAGGGGACACTGAAGCTTTCTTT	CASRGDTEAFF
.	.	TRBJ1-6	TRBV7-9	TGTGCCAGCAGCCCGGAAACAGGGCGTAGGAATTCACCCCTCCACTTT	CASSPETGRRNSPLHF
TRBD1	.	TRBJ1-2	TRBV19	TGTGCCAGTAGAGGGACAGGGGGCCCTTCCCACACCTTC	CASRGTGGPSHTF
.	.	TRBJ2-2	TRBV5-1	TGCGCCAGCAGCTTGGAGGGCCAGAACACCGGGGAGCTGTTTTTT	CASSLEGQNTGELFF
.	.	TRBJ2-6	TRBV3-1/TRBV3-2	TGTGCCACCAGGTTGACGACTGGGGCCAACGTCCTGACTTTC	CATRLTTGANVLTF
.	.	TRBJ1-2	TRBV12-5	TGTGCTAGTGGTTTGCGAGGGACGGCGGGGGGCTACACCTTC	CASGLRGTAGGYTF
.	.	TRBJ2-3	TRBV7-2	TGTGCCAGCAGCTTTTCTAGGGGCACAGATACGCAGTATTTT	CASSFSRGTDTQYF
.	.	TRBJ1-6	TRBV6-5	TGTGCCAGCAGTTATTCCCTGGCCTTCGATAATTCACCCCTCCACTTT	CASSYSLAFDNSPLHF
.	.	TRBJ2-1	TRBV19	TGTGCCAGTAGTATGAGTAGGTGGAGGATCTATGAGCAGTTCTTC	CASSMSRWRIYEQFF
.	once	TRBJ1-3	TRBV9	TGTGCCAGCAGCGTAGCGGGGAGCTCTGGAAACACCATATATTTT	CASSVAGSSGNTIYF
.	.	TRBJ2-1	TRBV6-5	TGTGCCAGCAACGCCCCCGGAACCAATGAGCAGTTCTTC	CASNAPGTNEQFF
.	once	TRBJ1-1	TRBV4-2	TGTGCCAGCAGCCAAGGCAGGACCACTGAAGCTTTCTTT	CASSQGRTTEAFF
.	.	TRBJ2-1	TRBV9	TGTGCCAGCAGTGAGGAGGAGGGTAGGTGGAATGAGCAGTTCTTC	CASSEEEGRWNEQFF